Listed below are T cell receptor beta chains from one sample, sequenced in a study of blood T cell repertoires in COVID-19. Sequencing was performed with immunoSEQ multiplex PCR; in TCRdb, only in-frame clones are kept and a portion is missing. The sample shows 150,000 or so clones, about four fifths of them seen only once. Sequencing was done on a sample of PBMCs or T cells enriched from blood (not recorded which). The receptors derive from a woman aged 50 to 60 in a cohort exposed to, infected with or recovered from COVID-19 (not recorded which). Each CDR3 is given with its conserved first and last residue. Each record gives: D gene, V gene, clone size, J gene, CDR3 protein, CDR3 DNA. A D gene is named only where the DNA matches it firmly. A clone size is listed for some rows: how often the clone was seen (once, few, many), or a class if it is expanded.

d_call: .; v_call: TRBV9; clone_size: few; j_call: TRBJ2-5; cdr3_aa: CASSVGQLSETQYF; cdr3_nt: TGTGCCAGCAGCGTCGGACAGCTGTCAGAGACCCAGTACTTC
d_call: TRBD1; v_call: TRBV18; clone_size: few; j_call: TRBJ2-7; cdr3_aa: CASSPLTGAYEQYF; cdr3_nt: TGTGCCAGCTCACCATTGACAGGGGCCTACGAGCAGTACTTC
d_call: TRBD1; v_call: TRBV4-1; clone_size: .; j_call: TRBJ2-2; cdr3_aa: CASSNRDRGLTGELFF; cdr3_nt: TGCGCCAGCAGTAACCGGGACAGGGGGCTCACCGGGGAGCTGTTTTTT
d_call: .; v_call: TRBV7-8; clone_size: .; j_call: TRBJ2-5; cdr3_aa: CASSLAGRAQETQYF; cdr3_nt: TGTGCCAGCAGCTTAGCTGGCAGGGCCCAAGAGACCCAGTACTTC
d_call: TRBD1; v_call: TRBV11-2; clone_size: many; j_call: TRBJ1-6; cdr3_aa: CASSSAGGQGGSPLHF; cdr3_nt: TGTGCCAGCAGCTCGGCGGGGGGACAGGGAGGTTCACCCCTCCACTTT
d_call: .; v_call: TRBV29-1; clone_size: .; j_call: TRBJ1-1; cdr3_aa: CSVWGSESDTEAFF; cdr3_nt: TGCAGCGTTTGGGGCAGTGAATCCGATACTGAAGCTTTCTTT
d_call: TRBD1; v_call: TRBV28; clone_size: .; j_call: TRBJ1-5; cdr3_aa: CASRRQAQGAGGWSNQPQHF; cdr3_nt: TGTGCCAGCAGGAGACAGGCACAGGGGGCCGGCGGATGGAGCAATCAGCCCCAGCATTTT
d_call: TRBD2; v_call: TRBV7-8; clone_size: .; j_call: TRBJ2-7; cdr3_aa: CASSKLPGLENSEQYF; cdr3_nt: TGTGCCAGCAGTAAATTACCGGGACTAGAAAATTCCGAGCAGTACTTC
d_call: TRBD1; v_call: TRBV7-2; clone_size: .; j_call: TRBJ1-5; cdr3_aa: CASSLVGTDYYSNQPQHF; cdr3_nt: TGTGCCAGCAGCTTAGTAGGGACAGATTACTATAGCAATCAGCCCCAGCATTTT
d_call: TRBD1; v_call: TRBV15; clone_size: .; j_call: TRBJ1-5; cdr3_aa: CATSATGDSNQPQHF; cdr3_nt: TGTGCCACCAGCGCGACAGGGGACAGCAATCAGCCCCAGCATTTT
d_call: TRBD2; v_call: TRBV27; clone_size: .; j_call: TRBJ2-5; cdr3_aa: CASSLRRGGRETQYF; cdr3_nt: TGTGCCAGCAGTTTACGGCGGGGGGGCCGCGAGACCCAGTACTTC
d_call: TRBD1; v_call: TRBV11-2; clone_size: .; j_call: TRBJ1-2; cdr3_aa: CASSPPGQGDYGYTF; cdr3_nt: TGTGCCAGCAGCCCTCCGGGACAGGGGGACTATGGCTACACCTTC
d_call: TRBD2; v_call: TRBV11-3; clone_size: .; j_call: TRBJ2-5; cdr3_aa: CASSLTGGPKETQYF; cdr3_nt: TGTGCCAGCAGCTTAACGGGGGGGCCGAAAGAGACCCAGTACTTC
d_call: TRBD2; v_call: TRBV3-1/TRBV3-2; clone_size: .; j_call: TRBJ2-3; cdr3_aa: CASKKAGAGPTDTQYF; cdr3_nt: TGTGCCAGCAAAAAGGCGGGAGCGGGGCCTACAGATACGCAGTATTTT
d_call: TRBD1; v_call: TRBV2; clone_size: few; j_call: TRBJ2-7; cdr3_aa: CASRDRDSSYEQYF; cdr3_nt: TGTGCCAGCAGGGACAGGGACAGCTCTTACGAGCAGTACTTC
d_call: .; v_call: TRBV6-1; clone_size: few; j_call: TRBJ2-3; cdr3_aa: CASSEVGVDTQYF; cdr3_nt: TGTGCCAGCAGTGAAGTAGGGGTAGATACGCAGTATTTT
d_call: TRBD1; v_call: TRBV29-1; clone_size: .; j_call: TRBJ2-7; cdr3_aa: CSVEDRAKNYEQYF; cdr3_nt: TGCAGCGTTGAGGACAGGGCGAAGAACTACGAGCAGTACTTC
d_call: .; v_call: TRBV6-5; clone_size: .; j_call: TRBJ2-5; cdr3_aa: CAGERWFGETQYF; cdr3_nt: TGTGCCGGCGAGCGGTGGTTCGGGGAGACCCAGTACTTC
d_call: .; v_call: TRBV21-1; clone_size: few; j_call: TRBJ1-5; cdr3_aa: CASSNRQGGGLGNQPQHF; cdr3_nt: TGTGCCAGCAGCAATAGACAGGGTGGAGGATTAGGCAATCAGCCCCAGCATTTT
d_call: .; v_call: TRBV18; clone_size: .; j_call: TRBJ1-4; cdr3_aa: CASSPRRGFDEKLFF; cdr3_nt: TGTGCCAGCTCACCCCGGCGGGGGTTCGACGAAAAACTGTTTTTT
d_call: .; v_call: TRBV2; clone_size: .; j_call: TRBJ1-6; cdr3_aa: CASSRNRQAYYNSPLHF; cdr3_nt: TGTGCCAGCAGTCGGAACCGACAGGCCTATTATAATTCACCCCTCCACTTT
d_call: TRBD2; v_call: TRBV28; clone_size: .; j_call: TRBJ2-3; cdr3_aa: CASSFLGGGSTDTQYF; cdr3_nt: TGTGCCAGCAGTTTCCTCGGGGGGGGGAGCACAGATACGCAGTATTTT
d_call: .; v_call: TRBV20-1; clone_size: once; j_call: TRBJ2-3; cdr3_aa: CSAPDVDTQYF; cdr3_nt: TGCAGTGCCCCAGATGTGGATACGCAGTATTTT
d_call: .; v_call: TRBV5-6; clone_size: .; j_call: TRBJ1-1; cdr3_aa: CASSLRRSTEAFF; cdr3_nt: TGTGCCAGCAGCTTGAGGAGGTCCACTGAAGCTTTCTTT
d_call: TRBD2; v_call: TRBV4-2; clone_size: few; j_call: TRBJ2-1; cdr3_aa: CASGTSGGVNEQFF; cdr3_nt: TGTGCCAGCGGGACTAGCGGGGGGGTCAATGAGCAGTTCTTC
d_call: TRBD2; v_call: TRBV28; clone_size: few; j_call: TRBJ2-1; cdr3_aa: CASRKGLAPNEQFF; cdr3_nt: TGTGCCAGCAGGAAGGGACTAGCCCCCAATGAGCAGTTCTTC
d_call: .; v_call: TRBV21-1; clone_size: few; j_call: TRBJ1-2; cdr3_aa: CASSKEAGSFGYTF; cdr3_nt: TGTGCCAGCAGCAAAGAAGCAGGGTCGTTTGGCTACACCTTC
d_call: .; v_call: TRBV10-1; clone_size: .; j_call: TRBJ2-3; cdr3_aa: CASSGTSTDTQYF; cdr3_nt: TGCGCCAGCAGCGGGACTAGCACAGATACGCAGTATTTT
d_call: TRBD2; v_call: TRBV6-1; clone_size: few; j_call: TRBJ2-3; cdr3_aa: CASSDPGLPSDTQYF; cdr3_nt: TGTGCCAGCAGTGACCCGGGACTACCGTCAGATACGCAGTATTTT
d_call: .; v_call: TRBV11-2; clone_size: .; j_call: TRBJ1-1; cdr3_aa: CASSMERNTEAFF; cdr3_nt: TGTGCCAGCAGCATGGAGAGAAACACTGAAGCTTTCTTT
d_call: .; v_call: TRBV11-2; clone_size: .; j_call: TRBJ2-5; cdr3_aa: CASSSNRAGPQETQYF; cdr3_nt: TGTGCCAGCAGCTCCAACAGGGCAGGTCCACAAGAGACCCAGTACTTC
d_call: TRBD2; v_call: TRBV7-3; clone_size: .; j_call: TRBJ2-7; cdr3_aa: CASSPTSTYEQYF; cdr3_nt: TGTGCCAGCAGCCCGACTAGCACCTACGAGCAGTACTTC
d_call: .; v_call: TRBV29-1; clone_size: .; j_call: TRBJ1-1; cdr3_aa: CSVEDGQVNTEAFF; cdr3_nt: TGCAGCGTTGAAGATGGGCAGGTGAACACTGAAGCTTTCTTT
d_call: TRBD2; v_call: TRBV11-2; clone_size: many; j_call: TRBJ2-7; cdr3_aa: CASSKIQSGVGEQYF; cdr3_nt: TGTGCCAGCAGCAAAATACAAAGCGGGGTAGGCGAGCAGTACTTC
d_call: TRBD1; v_call: TRBV28; clone_size: .; j_call: TRBJ1-1; cdr3_aa: CASRTRDRGGGIF; cdr3_nt: TGTGCCAGCAGAACAAGGGACAGGGGAGGAGGAATCTTT
d_call: .; v_call: TRBV7-2; clone_size: .; j_call: TRBJ2-7; cdr3_aa: CASSSGAYEQYF; cdr3_nt: TGTGCCAGCAGCTCCGGGGCCTACGAGCAGTACTTC
d_call: .; v_call: TRBV28; clone_size: .; j_call: TRBJ1-5; cdr3_aa: CASGLGGIQPQHF; cdr3_nt: TGTGCCAGCGGTTTGGGAGGGATCCAGCCCCAGCATTTT
d_call: TRBD1; v_call: TRBV7-2; clone_size: .; j_call: TRBJ1-2; cdr3_aa: CASSFGPQGDGYTF; cdr3_nt: TGTGCCAGCAGCTTCGGACCACAGGGGGATGGCTACACCTTC
d_call: TRBD1; v_call: TRBV9; clone_size: .; j_call: TRBJ2-2; cdr3_aa: CASSRDRVNVEELFF; cdr3_nt: TGTGCCAGCAGTCGGGACAGGGTCAATGTTGAGGAGCTGTTTTTT
d_call: .; v_call: TRBV7-9; clone_size: .; j_call: TRBJ1-4; cdr3_aa: CASSWTEANEKLFF; cdr3_nt: TGTGCCAGCAGCTGGACAGAAGCTAATGAAAAACTGTTTTTT
d_call: .; v_call: TRBV4-2; clone_size: .; j_call: TRBJ1-1; cdr3_aa: CASSQDPSFRGGTEAFF; cdr3_nt: TGTGCCAGCAGCCAAGATCCGTCGTTTAGGGGAGGCACTGAAGCTTTCTTT
d_call: .; v_call: TRBV29-1; clone_size: .; j_call: TRBJ1-1; cdr3_aa: CSVAQAEAFF; cdr3_nt: TGCAGCGTCGCGCAGGCTGAAGCTTTCTTT
d_call: .; v_call: TRBV28; clone_size: once; j_call: TRBJ2-5; cdr3_aa: CASSIGGFTQETQYF; cdr3_nt: TGTGCCAGCAGTATAGGCGGGTTTACACAAGAGACCCAGTACTTC
d_call: .; v_call: TRBV28; clone_size: .; j_call: TRBJ1-4; cdr3_aa: CASRSPGGATNEKLFF; cdr3_nt: TGTGCCAGTAGATCCCCGGGAGGGGCAACTAATGAAAAACTGTTTTTT
d_call: .; v_call: TRBV5-1; clone_size: .; j_call: TRBJ1-3; cdr3_aa: CASSLTGLGNTIYF; cdr3_nt: TGCGCCAGCAGCTTGACAGGCCTAGGAAACACCATATATTTT
d_call: TRBD2; v_call: TRBV7-3; clone_size: .; j_call: TRBJ2-1; cdr3_aa: CASSLSAGGIPSQFF; cdr3_nt: TGTGCCAGCAGCTTATCTGCGGGGGGGATTCCTTCGCAGTTCTTC
d_call: .; v_call: TRBV7-3; clone_size: .; j_call: TRBJ2-2; cdr3_aa: CASSLGANTGELFF; cdr3_nt: TGTGCCAGCAGCTTAGGAGCGAACACCGGGGAGCTGTTTTTT
d_call: .; v_call: TRBV6-4; clone_size: few; j_call: TRBJ2-1; cdr3_aa: CASSDSSVRGEQFF; cdr3_nt: TGTGCCAGCAGTGACTCCAGCGTCAGGGGTGAGCAGTTCTTC
d_call: .; v_call: TRBV28; clone_size: .; j_call: TRBJ2-2; cdr3_aa: CASRPGTNTGELFF; cdr3_nt: TGTGCCAGCAGGCCCGGGACGAACACCGGGGAGCTGTTTTTT
d_call: TRBD2; v_call: TRBV2; clone_size: few; j_call: TRBJ2-7; cdr3_aa: CASSEPRSGGDRSYEQYF; cdr3_nt: TGTGCCAGCAGTGAACCTCGGTCGGGGGGAGATCGGTCCTACGAGCAGTACTTC
d_call: TRBD2; v_call: TRBV10-3; clone_size: .; j_call: TRBJ2-7; cdr3_aa: CAISESGGEQYF; cdr3_nt: TGTGCCATCAGTGAGTCGGGGGGGGAGCAGTACTTC
d_call: .; v_call: TRBV27; clone_size: .; j_call: TRBJ1-1; cdr3_aa: CASSFPGRRAFF; cdr3_nt: TGTGCCAGCAGTTTTCCCGGGAGGAGAGCTTTCTTT
d_call: .; v_call: TRBV30; clone_size: .; j_call: TRBJ2-7; cdr3_aa: CAWTPLSSYEQYF; cdr3_nt: TGTGCCTGGACCCCCCTGAGCTCCTACGAGCAGTACTTC
d_call: TRBD2; v_call: TRBV28; clone_size: few; j_call: TRBJ2-7; cdr3_aa: CASSSASGDYEQYF; cdr3_nt: TGTGCCAGCAGTTCTGCTAGCGGAGACTACGAGCAGTACTTC
d_call: TRBD2; v_call: TRBV19; clone_size: .; j_call: TRBJ2-1; cdr3_aa: CASSKRTSGGSSYNEQFF; cdr3_nt: TGTGCCAGTAGTAAACGCACAAGCGGGGGTAGCTCCTACAATGAGCAGTTCTTC
d_call: TRBD1; v_call: TRBV6-5; clone_size: .; j_call: TRBJ1-1; cdr3_aa: CASNDRGLAEAFF; cdr3_nt: TGTGCCAGCAACGACAGGGGTTTGGCTGAAGCTTTCTTT
d_call: .; v_call: TRBV18; clone_size: .; j_call: TRBJ1-3; cdr3_aa: CASSSGTNSGNTIYF; cdr3_nt: TGTGCCAGCTCAAGCGGGACAAACTCTGGAAACACCATATATTTT
d_call: TRBD1; v_call: TRBV5-1; clone_size: .; j_call: TRBJ1-6; cdr3_aa: CASSLGLGQGNSPLHF; cdr3_nt: TGCGCCAGCAGCTTGGGATTGGGACAGGGTAATTCACCCCTCCACTTT